A selection of T cell receptor beta chains follows, all from one sample in a study of shared clonotypes between healthy human individuals. TCRdb's table, derived via immunoSEQ multiplex PCR, lists solely in-frame clones and lacks some. Among 550,000 to 700,000 clones, less than 80% were seen once, and the ten largest hold more than 1.5%. Sequences were obtained from memory CD4+ T cells sorted from blood. The receptors here all came from a young woman in good health. Both conserved end residues are part of each CDR3. Fields, in order: D gene, J gene, clone size, V gene, CDR3 protein, CDR3 DNA. A D gene is named only where the DNA matches it firmly. Clone size, where shown, is once, few, many, or a class for clones that have expanded.

NA | TRBJ1-3 | NA | TRBV5-1 | CASSFAGTGNTIYF | TGCGCCAGCAGCTTTGCAGGGACAGGAAACACCATATATTTT
NA | TRBJ1-1 | NA | TRBV6-1 | CASTLRGGNTEAFF | TGTGCCAGCACCCTTCGGGGCGGGAACACTGAAGCTTTCTTT
NA | TRBJ1-2 | NA | TRBV28 | CASSGEDIPRGYTF | TGTGCCAGCAGTGGAGAGGATATCCCTCGTGGCTACACCTTC
TRBD1 | TRBJ2-7 | NA | TRBV7-9 | CASSLGTVEYEQYF | TGTGCCAGCAGCCTCGGGACAGTTGAATACGAGCAGTACTTC
TRBD1 | TRBJ1-2 | NA | TRBV28 | CASSSPQGALHGYTF | TGTGCCAGCAGTTCCCCTCAGGGGGCGCTTCATGGCTACACCTTC
NA | TRBJ2-7 | NA | TRBV2 | CAVGRSSYEQYF | TGTGCCGTAGGCAGAAGCTCCTACGAGCAGTACTTC
NA | TRBJ2-7 | few | TRBV28 | CASSHPIDTSSYEQYF | TGTGCCAGCAGCCACCCAATTGACACTTCCTCCTACGAGCAGTACTTC
TRBD2 | TRBJ2-7 | NA | TRBV9 | CASSPTSGSVYEQYF | TGTGCCAGCAGCCCCACTAGCGGGAGTGTCTACGAGCAGTACTTC
TRBD1 | TRBJ2-1 | once | TRBV5-1 | CASSRDRGAYNEQFF | TGCGCCAGCAGTCGAGACAGGGGCGCCTACAATGAGCAGTTCTTC
NA | TRBJ1-2 | NA | TRBV27 | CASSFSVHPAYGYTF | TGTGCCAGCAGTTTTAGTGTCCACCCAGCGTATGGCTACACCTTC
NA | TRBJ2-6 | NA | TRBV5-1 | CASSFNSGANVLTF | TGCGCCAGCAGCTTCAACTCTGGGGCCAACGTCCTGACTTTC
TRBD1 | TRBJ1-4 | NA | TRBV5-1 | CASRPGTGQEKLFF | TGCGCCAGCAGGCCCGGGACAGGGCAGGAAAAACTGTTTTTT
TRBD2 | TRBJ2-7 | NA | TRBV27 | CASSFPIAGDFPRSYEQYF | TGTGCCAGCAGTTTCCCAATAGCGGGAGATTTTCCACGATCCTACGAGCAGTACTTC